Each of the 16 T cell receptor beta chains below was sequenced from the same sample in a study of spatial heterogeneity in lung cancer. In TCRdb, the 5' RACE reads were re-called with MiXCR into one record per CDR3 protein. Of over 10,000 distinct CDR3 sequences in the sample, approximately 15% are singletons; the top ten hold approximately 40%. Time point: sample taken at primary tumor resection. No cells were sorted before sequencing. The whole RNA sequenced was extracted from tumor, nontumor lung or frozen PBMC. This material consisted of PBMCs, taken at surgery. The receptor set was obtained from a male donor with early-stage non-small cell lung cancer.

The rearrangement uses TRBV27 and TRBJ2-6; D is undetermined. Germline CDR1 reads MNHEY; CDR2 reads SMNVEV (reference sequence). V was cut by 7 bases and J by 3 bases, with 10 bases left in between. This CDR3 is 14 amino acids long. In DNA, the CDR3 is TGTGCCAGCAAAGGGTACTTTGGGGCCAACGTCCTGACTTTC. Encoded protein: CASKGYFGANVLTF. The whole variable domain, filled in from reference TRBV27 and TRBJ2-6, reads EAQVTQNPRYLITVTGKKLTVTCSQNMNHEYMSWYRQDPGLGLRQIYYSMNVEVTDKGDVPEGYKVSRKEKRNFPLILESPSPNQTSLYFCASKGYFGANVLTFGAGSRLTVL.

At least ten counts were recorded for this clonotype. J is TRBJ1-2 and V is TRBV7-2; D gene uncertain. Germline lookup yields CDR1 SGHTA and CDR2 FQGNSA. Trimming removed 6 bases at V and 5 bases at J, with 10 bases between. There are 12 residues in the CDR3. CDR3 DNA: TGTGCCAGCAGTTTTCCAGAGTATGGCTACACCTTC. Translation gives CASSFPEYGYTF. Based on the CDR3 plus reference TRBV7-2 and TRBJ1-2, the full variable domain is GAGVSQSPSNKVTEKGKDVELRCDPISGHTALYWYRQSLGQGLEFLIYFQGNSAPDKSGLPSDRFSAERTGGSVSTLTIQRTQQEDSAVYLCASSFPEYGYTFGSGTRLTVV.

At least ten counts were recorded for this clonotype. The V call is TRBV5-4, the J call TRBJ2-7; D remains ambiguous. Germline CDR1 is SGHNT and CDR2 is YYREEE (reference sequence). CDR3 length equals 13 residues. The V end was cut by 0 bases, the J end by 7 bases, with 11 bases between. The CDR3, as DNA: TGTGCCAGCAGCTTGGATGTGACCTCGGAGCAGTACTTC. Translating gives CASSLDVTSEQYF.

There are many counts of this clonotype. This rearrangement joins TRBV12-3 or TRBV12-4 to TRBJ1-5; D gene unclear. CDR3 size: 13 residues. Trimming left V 3 bases short and J 3 bases short, with 6 bases between. CDR3 protein: CASSFGNNQPQHF. The CDR3 DNA follows: TGTGCCAGCAGTTTCGGGAACAATCAGCCCCAGCATTTT.

This clonotype appeared many times. CDR3 region: CASSEHRVADNEQFF. As DNA, the CDR3 is TGCGCCAGCAGTGAGCACAGGGTAGCGGACAATGAGCAGTTCTTC. The V gene is TRBV10-2, the J gene TRBJ2-1, with D possibly called TRBD1 or TRBD2 (6 bases each). Trimming left V 2 bases short and J 5 bases short, with 13 bases between. The germline V gene has CDR1 WSHSY and CDR2 SAAADI. The CDR3 covers 15 residues.

The rearrangement joins TRBV7-2 to TRBJ2-1; 10 bases align to TRBD1. Germline V lookup: CDR1 SGHTA, CDR2 FQGNSA. CDR3 length: 16 residues. After removal of 5 bases from V and 6 bases from J, the junction contained 10 bases not matched to a gene. The chain's CDR3 is CASSDPGTGDSNEQFF. As DNA, the CDR3 is TGTGCCAGCAGCGATCCCGGGACAGGGGATTCCAATGAGCAGTTCTTC.

In its sample, this clonotype was seen a few times. V and J are TRBV5-6 and TRBJ2-2, with TRBD1 matching 9 bases. The CDR3 runs to 15 residues. From germline, CDR1 is SGHDT and CDR2 YYEEEE. V lost 2 bases, J lost 3 bases, and 2 bases stayed unmatched. The CDR3 region is CASSFWDRDTGELFF. The DNA of the CDR3 is TGTGCCAGCAGCTTTTGGGACAGGGACACCGGGGAGCTGTTTTTT.

This clonotype was observed a handful of times. This chain uses TRBV2 with TRBJ2-1; no firm D call. CDR3 length: 13 amino acids. V shed 1 base and J shed 10 bases, with 11 bases lying between them. From germline, CDR1 is SNHLY and CDR2 FYNNEI. Here the CDR3 DNA reads TGTGCCAGCAGTGAAGTCCGGAACGGGGAGCAGTTCTTC. This sequence encodes CASSEVRNGEQFF.

The chain combines TRBV29-1 with TRBJ2-1; 10 bases match TRBD1. The V segment lost 5 bases and the J segment 7 bases; nucleotides outside the gene matches: 11. The CDR3 spans 15 residues. Germline V gives CDR1 SQVTM, CDR2 ANQGSEA. Here the CDR3 reads CSVKLIGTGVNEQFF. For the CDR3, the DNA is TGCAGCGTTAAGTTAATAGGGACAGGGGTAAATGAGCAGTTCTTC.

This clonotype was observed at least ten times. CDR3 sequence: CASSEAAGYTEAFF. DNA for the CDR3: TGTGCCAGCAGTGAAGCGGCAGGATACACTGAAGCTTTCTTT. V is TRBV6-1 and J is TRBJ1-1, with no clear D. Trimming pared 0 bases from V and 3 bases from J, leaving 8 bases between. The CDR3 is 14 amino acids. Germline V gene lookup returns CDR1 MNHNS and CDR2 SASEGT.

This clonotype has a count of ten or more. The chain has TRBV4-2 and TRBJ2-3; 7 bases agree with TRBD2. V was pared by 2 bases and J by 2 bases, with 10 bases of the junction left unmatched. The CDR3 length is 17 residues. Per the germline V gene, CDR1 is LGHNA and CDR2 is YNFKEQ. The CDR3 spells CASSQSASGFSTDTQYF. DNA for the CDR3: TGTGCCAGCAGCCAAAGCGCTAGCGGTTTCTCCACAGATACGCAGTATTTT.

This clonotype was seen a few times. The chain carries TRBV15 and TRBJ2-7; no definite D call. Between the trimmed V and J ends, which lost 6 bases and 5 bases, there was a span of 5 bases. The CDR3 has 10 amino acids. Germline-derived CDR1 and CDR2 are LNHNV and YYDKDF (reference sequence). The CDR3 region has the DNA TGTGCCACCAGACGGAACGAGCAGTACTTC. Translating gives CATRRNEQYF.

This clonotype appeared a few times. V and J are TRBV18 and TRBJ1-6; no reliable D call. V lost 6 bases and J 8 bases, leaving 11 bases between the germline ends. This CDR3 spans 13 amino acids. Germline V gene sequence: CDR1 KGHSH, CDR2 LQKENI. The chain's CDR3 is CASSLEVDSPLHF. CDR3 in DNA: TGTGCCAGCTCGTTGGAGGTAGATTCACCCCTCCACTTT.

By share, this clonotype ranks as medium-sized. J is TRBJ1-2 and V is TRBV28, with TRBD1 matching 9 bases. Germline V CDR1 and CDR2: MDHEN, SYDVKM. This CDR3 has 15 amino acids. Trimming cost V 0 bases and J 6 bases; bases outside gene matches: 5. The CDR3 DNA follows: TGTGCCAGCAGTTTATGGACAGGGGGAGGCGATGGCTACACCTTC. Translation: CASSLWTGGGDGYTF.

The chain joins TRBV3-1 to TRBJ2-7; 7 positions match TRBD2. This CDR3 comprises 15 residues. The trim removed 4 bases at V and 0 bases at J, leaving 6 bases unmatched. From germline, CDR1 is LGHDT and CDR2 YNNKEL (reference sequence). CDR3 bases: TGTGCCAGCAGCCTTACTAGCGCCAGCTCCTACGAGCAGTACTTC. The encoded protein is CASSLTSASSYEQYF.

This clonotype was seen a handful of times. The chain combines TRBV5-5 with TRBJ2-7; D gene unclear. This CDR3 comprises 14 residues. Germline V gives CDR1 SGHKS, CDR2 YYEKEE (reference sequence). The ends were cut back, 3 bases at V and 2 bases at J, with 12 bases in the middle. The CDR3 spells CASSSTGWAYEQYF. CDR3 nucleotides: TGTGCCAGCAGCTCCACCGGTTGGGCCTACGAGCAGTACTTC.